The 17 T cell receptor beta chains presented below share a single source sample, sequenced in a study of blood T cells in healthy people across ages. A J-beta primer mix and a sample-barcoded 5' primer were used in a second PCR of about 7 to 12 cycles. TCRdb independently ran MiXCR on the 5' RACE reads; one entry per CDR3 protein. The data hold about 1.4 million distinct CDR3 sequences, with 59% observed a single time. Sequencing input: blood. Receptor source: a man aged 18 to 29 in good health.

V and J are TRBV4-1 and TRBJ2-4; D may be TRBD1 or TRBD2 (6 bases each). Judging by the DNA end, TRBJ2-7 fits better; the J call may be wrong. The germline V gene has CDR1 MGHRA and CDR2 YSYEKL. CDR3 length equals 15 residues. CDR3 in DNA: TGCGCCAGCAGCCAAGATGGGCAGGGGAGGAACGAGCAGTACTTC. It specifies CASSQDGQGRNEQYF.

V is TRBV5-1 and J is TRBJ2-1; TRBD1 is a possible D gene (6 bases). V lost 1 base, J lost 10 bases, and 18 bases lay in between. Germline loops: CDR1 SGHRS, CDR2 YFSETQ. The CDR3 is 15 amino acids. The CDR3 loop is CASSLYQGYAQEQFF. Here the CDR3 DNA reads TGCGCCAGCAGCTTGTACCAGGGGTATGCCCAAGAGCAGTTCTTC.

The DNA of the CDR3 is TGCAGTACCCGACAGGGCGGTTCTAACAATGAGCAGTTCTTC. It is translated as CSTRQGGSNNEQFF. The V and J genes are TRBV20-1 and TRBJ2-1; 7 positions agree with TRBD1. Germline values: CDR1 DFQATT, CDR2 SNEGSKA (reference sequence). V lost 8 bases, J lost 5 bases, and 12 bases stayed unmatched. This CDR3 contains 14 residues.

The chain joins TRBV6-2 or TRBV6-3 to TRBJ2-5; D perhaps matches TRBD2 (6 bases). This CDR3 is built from 14 residues. Between the trimmed V and J ends, which lost 6 bases and 5 bases, there was a span of 16 bases. Germline-derived CDR1 and CDR2 are MNHEY and SVGEGT. The CDR3 DNA sequence: TGTGCCAGCAGACTACTAGGAGGGTTGGAGACCCAGTACTTC. As protein: CASRLLGGLETQYF.

This clonotype showed up just a few times. The V call is TRBV7-9, the J call TRBJ2-5; D is perhaps TRBD2 (6 bases). Trimming removed 8 bases at V and 1 base at J, with 8 bases between. The CDR3 loop spans 12 amino acids. Looked up from germline, CDR1 is SEHNR and CDR2 is FQNEAQ (reference sequence). The CDR3 spells CASGGIQETQYF. The CDR3 coding sequence is TGTGCCAGCGGGGGGATCCAAGAGACCCAGTACTTC.

The chain couples TRBV4-3 to TRBJ1-6, with D unresolved. The germline V and J ends were trimmed by 0 bases and 8 bases, with 11 bases remaining between them. In germline, CDR1 is LGHNA, CDR2 YSLEER. The CDR3 totals 15 residues. Here the CDR3 DNA reads TGCGCCAGCAGCCAAGATTGGGGTATGGATTCACCCCTCCACTTT. This sequence encodes CASSQDWGMDSPLHF.

The V gene is TRBV27, the J gene TRBJ2-1; no firm D call. The V gene lost 5 bases and the J gene lost 3 bases, with 14 bases spanning the gap. Germline V gene data show CDR1 as MNHEY and CDR2 as SMNVEV (reference sequence). The CDR3 runs 15 residues. Written as DNA, the CDR3 is TGTGCCAGCAGTCGAGAGCCGTGGGACTACAATGAGCAGTTCTTC. Translating it yields CASSREPWDYNEQFF.

The rearrangement uses TRBV7-2 and TRBJ2-7; weak D call: TRBD1 (5 bases). The V gene's germline CDR1 is SGHTA and CDR2 FQGNSA. Trimming cost V 5 bases and J 1 base, with 9 bases left between them. This CDR3 spans 13 amino acids. CDR3: CASSVTASYEQYF. CDR3 nucleotide sequence: TGTGCCAGCAGCGTGACAGCTTCCTACGAGCAGTACTTC.

The rearrangement uses TRBV6-2 or TRBV6-3 and TRBJ2-7; no clear D. CDR1 is MNHEY, CDR2 SVGEGT, per germline. V was pared by 3 bases and J by 0 bases, with 9 bases between. The CDR3 has 14 amino acids. The CDR3 loop reads CASSYQWSSYEQYF. CDR3 nucleotides: TGTGCCAGCAGTTATCAGTGGTCCTCCTACGAGCAGTACTTC.

The V and J genes are TRBV27 and TRBJ2-3; 13 bases are a match to TRBD2. CDR1 and CDR2 from the germline V gene are MNHEY and SMNVEV (reference sequence). V was pared by 6 bases and J by 0 bases, with 0 bases of the junction left unmatched. This CDR3 has 15 residues. CDR3: CASRLAGGSTDTQYF. The CDR3 bases are TGTGCCAGCAGACTAGCGGGAGGGAGCACAGATACGCAGTATTTT.

Notes on this clonotype: Compared with germline, one end of the junction differs, possibly owing to a read error. This chain uses TRBV27 with TRBJ2-7; weak D call: TRBD1 (6 bases). There are 15 residues in the CDR3. Germline values: CDR1 MNHEY, CDR2 SMNVEV (reference sequence). The CDR3 reads CAGSQIGQQTYEQYF. The CDR3 region has the DNA TGTGCCGGCAGTCAAATCGGACAGCAGACCTACGAGCAGTACTTC.

Only one count was recorded for this clonotype. DNA for the CDR3: TGTGCCAGCAAGGGGAGCAACCGTAAGGGGCGAGAAAAAGAAAAACTGTTTTTT. Its translation is CASKGSNRKGREKEKLFF. This sequence joins TRBV12-3 or TRBV12-4 and TRBJ1-4; possible D gene TRBD1, 5 bases. This CDR3 spans 18 amino acids. The germline V and J ends were trimmed by 7 bases and 8 bases, with 29 bases remaining between them.

This clonotype was seen only a few times. The chain recombines TRBV11-2 with TRBJ1-2, with D maybe TRBD1 (6 bases). The CDR3 consists of 15 residues. The germline V gene has CDR1 SGHAT and CDR2 FQNNGV. Trimming left V 2 bases short and J 8 bases short, with 18 bases between. Here the CDR3 DNA reads TGTGCCAGCAGCTTACCCCTAGCCGGACAGAGGGGCTACACCTTC. Translated, it gives CASSLPLAGQRGYTF.

This clonotype was counted once. The V and J genes are TRBV20-1 and TRBJ2-7; 9 bases align to TRBD1. The CDR3 covers 17 residues. J was trimmed by 4 bases and V by 6 bases; bases with no gene match: 19. Germline assignment: CDR1 DFQATT and CDR2 SNEGSKA (reference sequence). CDR3 in amino acids: CSATTLSGQGNVYEQYF. CDR3 in DNA: TGCAGTGCCACTACCCTATCTGGACAGGGGAACGTGTACGAGCAGTACTTC.

The V call is TRBV6-2 or TRBV6-3, the J call TRBJ2-4, with D maybe TRBD2 (6 bases). CDR1 is MNHEY and CDR2 is SVGEGT in the germline V gene. CDR3 length equals 14 residues. Trimming removed 2 bases at V and 4 bases at J, with 9 bases between. CDR3 nucleotides: TGTGCCAGCAGTTACAAGCGGGCTAAAAACATTCAGTACTTC. Residues: CASSYKRAKNIQYF.

The chain employs TRBV4-1 and TRBJ2-5, with 9 positions matching TRBD2. V gave up 0 bases and J gave up 5 bases; unmatched junction bases: 4. From germline, CDR1 is MGHRA and CDR2 YSYEKL. The CDR3 spans 15 residues. CDR3 sequence (DNA): TGCGCCAGCAGCCAAGAACTAGCGGGCGTGGAGACCCAGTACTTC. Translation: CASSQELAGVETQYF.

The gene calls are TRBV25-1 and TRBJ1-4; the D gene is possibly TRBD1 (5 bases). Trimming left V 5 bases short and J 5 bases short, with 21 bases between. Germline V gives CDR1 MGHDK, CDR2 SYGVNS. The CDR3 extends over 17 amino acids. The CDR3: CASSPLLAGTGNEKLFF. The CDR3 DNA sequence: TGTGCCAGCAGTCCCCTCCTGGCAGGGACGGGGAATGAAAAACTGTTTTTT.